This T cell receptor (beta chain) comes out of a study of CD4 T cells in relation to SARS-CoV-2 and coronaviruses. Turning to the study itself: The HLA restriction of the shared crossreactive spike epitopes was mapped. Regarding the study as a whole: Crossreactivity was assessed only for spike protein, not other viral proteins. Memory recall responses, not primary responses primed in culture, are what the assay detects.

The V gene's germline CDR1 is LGHDT and CDR2 YNNKEL (reference sequence). This CDR3 contains 13 residues. V lost 3 bases, J lost 5 bases, and 8 bases lay in between. Deep TCR-beta sequencing used DNA from uncultured naive and memory CD4+ T cells. Here immunoSEQ multiplex PCR was the method, and the copy in TCRdb shows in-frame clones only, minus some. The sample contains about 64,000 clones, 94% of which appear only once. Unexposed donor CD4+ T cells date from about 2011-2018, before the COVID-19 pandemic. A remark on this clone: Antigen unknown.

V is TRBV3-1 (or the pseudogene TRBV3-2) and J is TRBJ1-5; D remains ambiguous. This receptor was taken from a human donor in good health. Sequenced sample: naive CD4+ T cells from PBMCs. The subset: naive CD4+ T cells isolated by negative enrichment. CDR3 coding DNA: TGTGCCAGCAGCCATTACGCGGATCAGCCCCAGCATTTT. Translation gives CASSHYADQPQHF.